The clone carrying this T cell receptor beta chain was picked up a small number of times. Generated by immunoSEQ multiplex PCR, the TCRdb table keeps only in-frame clones and is missing some. The profile shows about 150,000 clones, 79% of them singletons. These data come from a study of cytotoxic CD8 clonotypes in ibrutinib-treated CLL. V lost 5 bases to trimming and J lost 0 bases, with 5 bases between them. Germline lookup yields CDR1 SGHAT and CDR2 FQDESV (reference sequence). The CDR3 has 12 amino acids. The specimen was PBMCs, collected after 12 months of ibrutinib treatment. This chain links TRBV11-1 with TRBJ2-7; D remains unclear. This clonotype originated in a human donor with chronic lymphocytic leukemia. CDR3 coding DNA: TGTGCCAGCAGCCCCAGCTCCTACGAGCAGTACTTC. Encoded protein: CASSPSSYEQYF.